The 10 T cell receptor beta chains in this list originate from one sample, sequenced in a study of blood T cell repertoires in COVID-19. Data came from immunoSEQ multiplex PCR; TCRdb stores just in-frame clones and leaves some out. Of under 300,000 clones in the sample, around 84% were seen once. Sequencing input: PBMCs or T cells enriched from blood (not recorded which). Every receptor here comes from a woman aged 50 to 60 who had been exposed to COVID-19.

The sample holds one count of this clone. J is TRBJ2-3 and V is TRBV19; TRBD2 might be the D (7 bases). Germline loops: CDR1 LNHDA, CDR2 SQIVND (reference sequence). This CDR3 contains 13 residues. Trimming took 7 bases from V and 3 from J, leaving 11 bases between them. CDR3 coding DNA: TGTGCCAGTAACGGGGGGCGGACAGATACGCAGTATTTT. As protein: CASNGGRTDTQYF.

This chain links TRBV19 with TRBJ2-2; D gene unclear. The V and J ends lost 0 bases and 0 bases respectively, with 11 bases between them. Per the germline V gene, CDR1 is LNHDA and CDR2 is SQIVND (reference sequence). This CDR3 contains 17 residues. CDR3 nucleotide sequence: TGTGCCAGTAGTATAGAGGCTAATGGGCCGAACACCGGGGAGCTGTTTTTT. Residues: CASSIEANGPNTGELFF.

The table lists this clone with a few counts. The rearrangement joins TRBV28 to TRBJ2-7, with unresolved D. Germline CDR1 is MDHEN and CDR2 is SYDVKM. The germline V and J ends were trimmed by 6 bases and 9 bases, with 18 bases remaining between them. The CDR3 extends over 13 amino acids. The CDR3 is CASSPPAPAAQYF. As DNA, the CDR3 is TGTGCCAGCAGCCCTCCTGCCCCGGCGGCGCAGTACTTC.

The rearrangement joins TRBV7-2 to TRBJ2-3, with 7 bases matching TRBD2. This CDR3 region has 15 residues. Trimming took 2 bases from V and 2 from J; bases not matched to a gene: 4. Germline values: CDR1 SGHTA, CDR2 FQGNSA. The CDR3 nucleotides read TGTGCCAGCAGCTTATCCAGCGGGGCCACAGATACGCAGTATTTT. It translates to CASSLSSGATDTQYF.

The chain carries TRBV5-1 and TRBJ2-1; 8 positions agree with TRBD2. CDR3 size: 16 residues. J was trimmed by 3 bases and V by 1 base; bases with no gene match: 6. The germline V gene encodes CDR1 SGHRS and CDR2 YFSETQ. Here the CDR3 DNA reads TGCGCCAGCAGCTTGCTACGGGGGGGCCACTACAATGAGCAGTTCTTC. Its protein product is CASSLLRGGHYNEQFF. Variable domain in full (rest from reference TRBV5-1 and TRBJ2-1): KAGVTQTPRYLIKTRGQQVTLSCSPISGHRSVSWYQQTPGQGLQFLFEYFSETQRNKGNFPGRFSGRQFSNSRSEMNVSTLELGDSALYLCASSLLRGGHYNEQFFGPGTRLTVL.

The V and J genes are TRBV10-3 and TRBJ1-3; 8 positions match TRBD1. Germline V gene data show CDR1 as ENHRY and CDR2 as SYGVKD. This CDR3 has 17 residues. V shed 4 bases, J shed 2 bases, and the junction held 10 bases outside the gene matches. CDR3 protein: CAISGAGKTGAGNTIYF. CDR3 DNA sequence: TGTGCCATCAGTGGGGCAGGAAAGACAGGGGCTGGAAACACCATATATTTT.

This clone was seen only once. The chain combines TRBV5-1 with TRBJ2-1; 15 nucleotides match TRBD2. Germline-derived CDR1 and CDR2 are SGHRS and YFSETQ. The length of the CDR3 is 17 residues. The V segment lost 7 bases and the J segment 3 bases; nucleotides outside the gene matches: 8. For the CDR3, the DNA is TGCGCCAGCGCCACGGGACTAGCGGGGGGATACTACAATGAGCAGTTCTTC. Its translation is CASATGLAGGYYNEQFF.

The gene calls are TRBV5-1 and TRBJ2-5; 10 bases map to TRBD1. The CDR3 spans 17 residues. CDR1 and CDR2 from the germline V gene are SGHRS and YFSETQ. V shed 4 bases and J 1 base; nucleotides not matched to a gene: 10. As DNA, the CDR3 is TGCGCCAGCAGCCCCCAACCGGGACAGGGGCTCCAAGAGACCCAGTACTTC. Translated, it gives CASSPQPGQGLQETQYF.

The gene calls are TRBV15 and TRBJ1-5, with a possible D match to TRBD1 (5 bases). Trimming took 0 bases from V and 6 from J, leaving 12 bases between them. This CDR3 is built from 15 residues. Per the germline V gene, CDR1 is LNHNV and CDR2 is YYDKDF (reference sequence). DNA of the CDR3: TGTGCCACCAGCAGAGATAATAGGGGTGGTCAGCCCCAGCATTTT. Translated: CATSRDNRGGQPQHF.

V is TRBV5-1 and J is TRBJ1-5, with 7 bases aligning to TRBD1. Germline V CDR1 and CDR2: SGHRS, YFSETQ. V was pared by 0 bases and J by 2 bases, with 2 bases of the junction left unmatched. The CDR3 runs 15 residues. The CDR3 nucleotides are TGCGCCAGCAGCTTGGGACAGGGTGGCAATCAGCCCCAGCATTTT. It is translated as CASSLGQGGNQPQHF.